This TCR beta chain was captured in a study of identical twins. Study outcomes and limitations: The study found weaker excess twin sharing in beta out-of-frame sequences.

Carrying unique molecular identifiers, the cDNA also gained a universal primer site through template switching. TCRdb reanalysed the 5' RACE reads using MiXCR and keeps one entry per CDR3 protein. The sample records around 960,000 distinct CDR3 sequences, over 9% being singletons. Many counts were recorded for this clonotype. Its antigen remains unknown. The same data also contributed to another study, on yellow fever vaccine responses in identical twins.

The sequenced sample was PBMCs. The clonotype was recovered from a woman aged 18-29 years in good health.

The CDR3 DNA sequence: TGTGCCAGCAGTTTGGGCGGTGGGTCCTATAATTCACCCCTCCACTTT. Encoded protein: CASSLGGGSYNSPLHF. V usage is TRBV27 and J usage is TRBJ1-6, with D uncertain. V was cut by 3 bases and J by 1 base, with 10 bases left in between. The CDR3 runs to 16 residues. Looked up from germline, CDR1 is MNHEY and CDR2 is SMNVEV (reference sequence).